This is a list of T cell receptor beta chains from one sample in a study of blood T cell repertoires in COVID-19. Here immunoSEQ multiplex PCR was the method, and the copy in TCRdb shows in-frame clones only, minus some. Here the sample spans about 150,000 clones, approximately 90% being singletons. Sequencing was carried out using peripheral blood. The receptors derive from a woman in her forties or fifties with active or convalescent COVID-19. CDR3s include the opening cysteine and the closing phenylalanine or tryptophan. The D gene is left open where the match is weak. Size tells how often a clone was seen (once, few, many) or the class of an expanded clone, and some rows leave it out.

CDR3	DNA	D	size	length	V	J
CASSRQGSGNTIYF	TGTGCCAGCAGCAGACAGGGGAGTGGAAACACCATATATTTT	TRBD1	.	14	TRBV6-5	TRBJ1-3
CASSRGTSGYNEQFF	TGTGCCAGCAGCCGAGGGACTAGCGGCTACAATGAGCAGTTCTTC	TRBD2	.	15	TRBV7-3	TRBJ2-1
CATQDRGYQETQYF	TGTGCCACCCAGGACAGGGGGTACCAAGAGACCCAGTACTTC	TRBD1	.	14	TRBV15	TRBJ2-5
CASSEFPGVDPDTQYF	TGTGCCAGCAGTGAATTTCCGGGAGTCGACCCAGATACGCAGTATTTT	.	.	16	TRBV2	TRBJ2-3
CSAGLSDEQYF	TGCAGTGCCGGACTTAGCGACGAGCAGTACTTC	.	.	11	TRBV20-1	TRBJ2-7
CASSFDRDNSPLHF	TGTGCCAGCAGCTTTGACAGAGATAATTCACCCCTCCACTTT	.	.	14	TRBV5-4	TRBJ1-6
CATSDPTLGQGGILETQYF	TGTGCCACCAGTGATCCTACCCTGGGACAGGGGGGAATTCTAGAGACCCAGTACTTC	TRBD1	.	19	TRBV24-1	TRBJ2-5
CASSSEGSGGREQYF	TGTGCCAGCAGTTCCGAGGGTAGCGGGGGTCGGGAGCAGTACTTC	TRBD2	once	15	TRBV7-2	TRBJ2-7
CASSAYRTGMNYGYTF	TGTGCCAGCAGTGCCTATCGGACAGGGATGAACTATGGCTACACCTTC	TRBD1	.	16	TRBV27	TRBJ1-2
CASRLDFQETQYF	TGTGCTAGTCGCCTGGACTTCCAAGAGACCCAGTACTTC	.	many	13	TRBV12-5	TRBJ2-5
CASSQVTAGGNGYTF	TGTGCCAGCAGCCAAGTTACAGCAGGGGGAAATGGCTACACCTTC	TRBD1	.	15	TRBV4-2	TRBJ1-2
CASSPGGGTVRNTIYF	TGTGCCAGCAGCCCAGGTGGCGGGACAGTGCGAAACACCATATATTTT	TRBD1	few	16	TRBV7-2	TRBJ1-3
CASSPHAGGLASTDTQYF	TGTGCCAGCAGCCCCCATGCCGGGGGACTAGCTTCCACAGATACGCAGTATTTT	TRBD2	.	18	TRBV7-9	TRBJ2-3
CASSIGGPRGVEQYF	TGTGCCAGTAGTATAGGCGGACCACGGGGTGTCGAGCAGTACTTC	.	.	15	TRBV19	TRBJ2-7
CASSIGTGTYGYTF	TGTGCCAGTAGTATAGGCACAGGGACCTATGGCTACACCTTC	.	.	14	TRBV19	TRBJ1-2
CASSPGQVNTGELFF	TGTGCCAGCAGTCCGGGACAGGTGAACACCGGGGAGCTGTTTTTT	TRBD1	.	15	TRBV2	TRBJ2-2
CAWSRKDGGVEAFF	TGTGCCTGGTCAAGGAAGGATGGGGGGGTTGAAGCTTTCTTT	.	once	14	TRBV30	TRBJ1-1